These T cell receptor beta chains were read from a single sample in a study of blood T cell repertoires in COVID-19. The data were produced by immunoSEQ multiplex PCR, yet TCRdb's version contains in-frame clones alone and is incomplete. The table records around 250,000 clones, approximately 91% of them present only once. Sequenced input: peripheral blood. Every receptor here comes from a woman aged 40 to 49 who had recovered from COVID-19. Both conserved end residues are part of each CDR3. A D gene is named only where the DNA matches it firmly. Part of the rows lack a size; the others show once, few, many or a class for expanded clones.

J gene: TRBJ2-1; V gene: TRBV6-4; clone size: -; D gene: TRBD2; CDR3 protein: CASSRLAGAYNEQFF; CDR3 DNA: TGTGCCAGCAGTAGACTAGCGGGAGCCTACAATGAGCAGTTCTTC
J gene: TRBJ2-5; V gene: TRBV7-7; clone size: -; D gene: TRBD2; CDR3 protein: CASSLGGSLGETQYF; CDR3 DNA: TGTGCCAGCAGCTTGGGCGGGAGCCTGGGAGAGACCCAGTACTTC
J gene: TRBJ2-1; V gene: TRBV5-1; clone size: -; D gene: TRBD2; CDR3 protein: CASSRFSTSGYNEQFF; CDR3 DNA: TGCGCCAGCAGCCGATTCTCGACTAGCGGATACAATGAGCAGTTCTTC
J gene: TRBJ2-7; V gene: TRBV5-5; clone size: -; D gene: -; CDR3 protein: CASSLRREGEQYF; CDR3 DNA: TGTGCCAGCAGCTTGCGGCGGGAAGGTGAGCAGTACTTC
J gene: TRBJ2-7; V gene: TRBV14; clone size: -; D gene: TRBD2; CDR3 protein: CASSQVAGGSYEQYF; CDR3 DNA: TGTGCCAGCAGCCAAGTAGCGGGAGGATCCTACGAGCAGTACTTC
J gene: TRBJ2-1; V gene: TRBV5-4; clone size: once; D gene: TRBD2; CDR3 protein: CASSQSGRESFF; CDR3 DNA: TGTGCCAGCAGCCAGTCAGGGCGGGAGTCCTTCTTC
J gene: TRBJ2-1; V gene: TRBV11-3; clone size: -; D gene: TRBD1; CDR3 protein: CASSYLTGTDHRNEQFF; CDR3 DNA: TGTGCCAGCAGCTACCTAACCGGGACAGATCACCGCAATGAGCAGTTCTTC
J gene: TRBJ2-1; V gene: TRBV7-7; clone size: -; D gene: TRBD2; CDR3 protein: CASSLAGAPYNEQFF; CDR3 DNA: TGTGCTAGCAGTCTAGCGGGAGCCCCCTACAATGAGCAGTTCTTC
J gene: TRBJ2-7; V gene: TRBV27; clone size: -; D gene: TRBD1; CDR3 protein: CASRRQGGYEQYF; CDR3 DNA: TGTGCCAGCCGCCGACAGGGGGGCTACGAGCAGTACTTC
J gene: TRBJ2-3; V gene: TRBV5-1; clone size: -; D gene: TRBD1; CDR3 protein: CASSSKEGTGGRTDTQYF; CDR3 DNA: TGCGCCAGCAGCTCCAAGGAAGGGACAGGGGGTAGGACAGATACGCAGTATTTT